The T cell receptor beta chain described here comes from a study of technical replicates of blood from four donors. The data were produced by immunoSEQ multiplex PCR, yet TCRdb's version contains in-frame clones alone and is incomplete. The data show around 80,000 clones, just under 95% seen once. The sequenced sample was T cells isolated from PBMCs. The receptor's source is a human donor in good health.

The CDR3: CASSKDRSYEQYF. In DNA, the CDR3 is TGTGCCAGTAGTAAGGACAGGTCCTACGAGCAGTACTTC. The J gene is TRBJ2-7, the V gene TRBV19, with 7 bases matching TRBD1. CDR3 length: 13 residues. With V trimmed by 4 bases and J by 1 base, 1 base remained unmatched. CDR1 is LNHDA and CDR2 is SQIVND in the germline V gene (reference sequence). Full variable domain (outside the CDR3, taken from reference TRBV19 and TRBJ2-7): DGGITQSPKYLFRKEGQNVTLSCEQNLNHDAMYWYRQDPGQGLRLIYYSQIVNDFQKGDIAEGYSVSREKKESFPLTVTSAQKNPTAFYLCASSKDRSYEQYFGPGTRLTVT.